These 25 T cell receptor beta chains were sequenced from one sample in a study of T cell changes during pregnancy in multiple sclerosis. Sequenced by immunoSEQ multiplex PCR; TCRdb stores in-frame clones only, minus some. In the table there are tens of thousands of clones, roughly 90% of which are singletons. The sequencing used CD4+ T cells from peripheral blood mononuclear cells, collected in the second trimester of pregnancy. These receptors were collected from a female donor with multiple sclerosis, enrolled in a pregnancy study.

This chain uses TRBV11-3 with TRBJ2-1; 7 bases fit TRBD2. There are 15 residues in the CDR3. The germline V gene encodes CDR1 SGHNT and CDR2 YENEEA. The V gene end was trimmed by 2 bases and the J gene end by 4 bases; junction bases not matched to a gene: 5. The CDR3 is CASSLQVGGYNEQFF. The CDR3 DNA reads TGTGCCAGCAGCTTACAGGTCGGGGGGTACAATGAGCAGTTCTTC.

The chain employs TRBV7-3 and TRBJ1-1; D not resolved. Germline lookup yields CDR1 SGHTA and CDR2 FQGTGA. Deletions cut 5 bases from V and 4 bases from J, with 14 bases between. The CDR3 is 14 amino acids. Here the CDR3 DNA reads TGTGCCAGCAGCCCCTCGTCCGGGAGCACTGAAGCTTTCTTT. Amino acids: CASSPSSGSTEAFF.

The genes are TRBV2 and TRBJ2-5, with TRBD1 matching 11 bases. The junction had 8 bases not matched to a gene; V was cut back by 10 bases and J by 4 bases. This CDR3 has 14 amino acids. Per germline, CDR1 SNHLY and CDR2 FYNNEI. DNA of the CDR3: TGTGCCACGTGGGGACAGGGGGATGGAGAGACCCAGTACTTC. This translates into CATWGQGDGETQYF.

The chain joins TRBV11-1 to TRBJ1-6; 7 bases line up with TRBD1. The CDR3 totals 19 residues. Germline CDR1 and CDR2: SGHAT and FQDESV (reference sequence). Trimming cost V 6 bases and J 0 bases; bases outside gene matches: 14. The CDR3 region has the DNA TGTGCCAGCAGACTAAAGTCGGGACAGCGATACTCCTATAATTCACCCCTCCACTTT. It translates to CASRLKSGQRYSYNSPLHF.

The CDR3 sequence: CASSFSTGTGNTIYF. The DNA for the CDR3 is TGTGCCAGCAGCTTTTCCACAGGGACCGGAAACACCATATATTTT. The genes are TRBV11-2 and TRBJ1-3; D may be TRBD1 (6 bases). V lost 3 bases, J lost 4 bases, and 13 bases lay in between. CDR1 and CDR2 (germline): SGHAT, FQNNGV. The CDR3 length is 15 residues.

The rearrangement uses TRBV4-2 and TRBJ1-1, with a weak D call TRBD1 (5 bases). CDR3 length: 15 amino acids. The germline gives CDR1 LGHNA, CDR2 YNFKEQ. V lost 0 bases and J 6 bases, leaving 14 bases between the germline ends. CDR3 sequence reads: CASSQDQGQGPEAFF. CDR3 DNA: TGTGCCAGCAGCCAAGATCAAGGACAAGGCCCTGAAGCTTTCTTT.

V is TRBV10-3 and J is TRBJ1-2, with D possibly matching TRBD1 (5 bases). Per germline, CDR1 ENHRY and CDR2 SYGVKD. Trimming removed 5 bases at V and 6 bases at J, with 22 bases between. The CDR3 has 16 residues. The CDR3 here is CAISHSPQTGGDGYTF. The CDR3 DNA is TGTGCCATCAGTCATTCGCCTCAAACGGGGGGGGATGGCTACACCTTC.

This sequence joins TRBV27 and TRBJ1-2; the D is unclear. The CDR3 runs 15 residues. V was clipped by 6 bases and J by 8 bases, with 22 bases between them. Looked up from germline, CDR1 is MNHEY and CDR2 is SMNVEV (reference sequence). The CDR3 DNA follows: TGTGCCAGCAGCCTTAATTTGATTGATTGGAGGGGCTACACCTTC. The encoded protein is CASSLNLIDWRGYTF.

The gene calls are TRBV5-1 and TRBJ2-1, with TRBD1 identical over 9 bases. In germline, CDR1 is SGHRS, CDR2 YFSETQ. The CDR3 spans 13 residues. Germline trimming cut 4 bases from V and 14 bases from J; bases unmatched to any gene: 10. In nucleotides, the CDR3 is TGCGCCAGCAGCCTGGGGGGACAGGGAAAGGAGTTCTTC. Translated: CASSLGGQGKEFF.

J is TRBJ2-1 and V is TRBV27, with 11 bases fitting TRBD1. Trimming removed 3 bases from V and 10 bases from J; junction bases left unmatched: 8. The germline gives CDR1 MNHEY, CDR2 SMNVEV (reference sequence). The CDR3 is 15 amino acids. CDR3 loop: CASSFRTGGIGEQFF. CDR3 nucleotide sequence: TGTGCCAGCAGTTTTAGGACAGGGGGCATCGGGGAGCAGTTCTTC.

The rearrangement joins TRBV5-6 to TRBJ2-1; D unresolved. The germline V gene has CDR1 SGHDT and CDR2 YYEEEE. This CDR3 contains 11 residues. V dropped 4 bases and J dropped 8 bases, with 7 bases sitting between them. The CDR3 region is CASSLYDEQFF. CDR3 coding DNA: TGTGCCAGCAGCCTATATGATGAGCAGTTCTTC.

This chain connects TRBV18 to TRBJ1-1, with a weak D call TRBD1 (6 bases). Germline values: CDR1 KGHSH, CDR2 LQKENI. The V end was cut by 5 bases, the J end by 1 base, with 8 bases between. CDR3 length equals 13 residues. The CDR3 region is CASSAGANTEAFF. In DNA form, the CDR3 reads TGTGCCAGCTCAGCAGGGGCGAACACTGAAGCTTTCTTT.

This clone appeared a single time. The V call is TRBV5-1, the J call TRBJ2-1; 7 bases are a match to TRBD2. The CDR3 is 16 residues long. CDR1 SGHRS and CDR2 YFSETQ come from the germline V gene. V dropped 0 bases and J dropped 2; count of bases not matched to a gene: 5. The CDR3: CASSLDAGEAYNEQFF. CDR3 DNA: TGCGCCAGCAGCTTGGACGCGGGAGAGGCCTACAATGAGCAGTTCTTC.

The chain's CDR3 is CASSQDWVRTSGFTDTQYF. CDR3 sequence (DNA): TGTGCCAGCAGCCAAGACTGGGTTAGGACTAGCGGGTTCACAGATACGCAGTATTTT. The genes are TRBV14 and TRBJ2-3; TRBD2 matches 11 bases. The germline V gene has CDR1 SGHDN and CDR2 FVKESK. The V segment lost 0 bases and the J segment 2 bases; nucleotides outside the gene matches: 10. This CDR3 has 19 amino acids.

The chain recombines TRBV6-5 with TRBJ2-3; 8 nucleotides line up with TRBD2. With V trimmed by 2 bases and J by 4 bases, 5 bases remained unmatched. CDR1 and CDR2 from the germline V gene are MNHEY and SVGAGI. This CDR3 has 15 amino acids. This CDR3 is CASSYHQTSADTQYF. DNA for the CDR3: TGTGCCAGCAGTTACCACCAGACTAGCGCAGATACGCAGTATTTT.

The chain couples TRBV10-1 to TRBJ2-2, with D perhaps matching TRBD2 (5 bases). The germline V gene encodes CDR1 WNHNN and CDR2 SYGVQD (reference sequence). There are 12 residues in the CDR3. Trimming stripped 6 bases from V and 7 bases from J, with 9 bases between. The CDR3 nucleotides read TGCGCCAGCAGCGGACTGATCGGGGAGCTGTTTTTT. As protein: CASSGLIGELFF.

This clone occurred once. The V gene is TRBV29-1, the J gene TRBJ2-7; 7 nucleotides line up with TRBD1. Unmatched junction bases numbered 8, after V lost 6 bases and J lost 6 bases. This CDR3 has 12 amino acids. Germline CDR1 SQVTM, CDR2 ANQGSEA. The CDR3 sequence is CSVTGEGAEQYF. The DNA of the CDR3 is TGCAGCGTCACAGGGGAAGGCGCCGAGCAGTACTTC.

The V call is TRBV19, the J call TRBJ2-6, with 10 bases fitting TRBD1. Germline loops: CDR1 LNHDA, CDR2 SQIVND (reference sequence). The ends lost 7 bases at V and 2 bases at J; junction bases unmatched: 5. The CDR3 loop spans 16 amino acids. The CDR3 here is CASTRGTGAGANVLTF. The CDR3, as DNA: TGTGCCAGTACCCGCGGGACAGGGGCTGGGGCCAACGTCCTGACTTTC.

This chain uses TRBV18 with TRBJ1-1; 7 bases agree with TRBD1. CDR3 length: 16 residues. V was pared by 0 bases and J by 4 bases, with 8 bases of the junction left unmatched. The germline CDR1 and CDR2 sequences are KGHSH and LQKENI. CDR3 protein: CASSPPTGLIPTEAFF. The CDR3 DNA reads TGTGCCAGCTCACCACCGACAGGGTTAATCCCCACTGAAGCTTTCTTT.

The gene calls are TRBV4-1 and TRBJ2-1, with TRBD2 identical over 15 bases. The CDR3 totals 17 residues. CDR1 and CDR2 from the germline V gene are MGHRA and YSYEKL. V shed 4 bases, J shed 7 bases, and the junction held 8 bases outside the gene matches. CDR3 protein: CASSPNGLAGGRNEQFF. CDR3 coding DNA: TGCGCCAGCAGCCCGAATGGACTAGCGGGGGGGCGTAATGAGCAGTTCTTC.

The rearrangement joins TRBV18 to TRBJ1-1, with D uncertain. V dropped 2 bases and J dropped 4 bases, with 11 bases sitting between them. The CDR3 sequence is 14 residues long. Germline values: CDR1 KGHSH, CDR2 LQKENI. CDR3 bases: TGTGCCAGCTCACCAGGGTACGAGGGCACTGAAGCTTTCTTT. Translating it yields CASSPGYEGTEAFF. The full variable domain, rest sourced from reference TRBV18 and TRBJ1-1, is NAGVMQNPRHLVRRRGQEARLRCSPMKGHSHVYWYRQLPEEGLKFMVYLQKENIIDESGMPKERFSAEFPKEGPSILRIQQVVRGDSAAYFCASSPGYEGTEAFFGQGTRLTVV.

Written as DNA, the CDR3 is TGTGCCAGCAGCCCACCGGGACAGGGGAGGTATGGCTACACCTTC. This sequence encodes CASSPPGQGRYGYTF. This sequence joins TRBV7-2 and TRBJ1-2; 10 positions match TRBD1. The CDR3 loop spans 15 amino acids. Per the germline V gene, CDR1 is SGHTA and CDR2 is FQGNSA. The ends lost 5 bases at V and 5 bases at J; junction bases unmatched: 8.

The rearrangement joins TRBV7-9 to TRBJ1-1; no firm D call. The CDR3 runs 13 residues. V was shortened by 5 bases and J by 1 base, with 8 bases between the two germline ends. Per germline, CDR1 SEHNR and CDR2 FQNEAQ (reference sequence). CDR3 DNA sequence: TGTGCCAGCAGCCGCGACACGAACACTGAAGCTTTCTTT. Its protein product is CASSRDTNTEAFF.

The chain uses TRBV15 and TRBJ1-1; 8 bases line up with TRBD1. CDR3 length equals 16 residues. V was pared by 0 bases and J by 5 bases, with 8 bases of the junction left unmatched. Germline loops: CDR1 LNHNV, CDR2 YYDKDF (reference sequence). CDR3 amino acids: CATSRESGQGETEAFF. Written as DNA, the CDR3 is TGTGCCACCAGCAGAGAGAGCGGACAGGGAGAAACTGAAGCTTTCTTT.

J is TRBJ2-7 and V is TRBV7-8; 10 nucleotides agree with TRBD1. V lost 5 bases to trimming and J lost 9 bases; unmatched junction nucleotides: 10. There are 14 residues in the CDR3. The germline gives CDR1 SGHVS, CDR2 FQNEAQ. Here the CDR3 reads CASSATGGEVGQYF. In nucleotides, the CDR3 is TGTGCCAGCAGCGCGACAGGGGGCGAGGTCGGGCAGTACTTC. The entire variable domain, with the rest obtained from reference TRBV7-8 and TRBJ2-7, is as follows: GAGVSQSPRYKVAKRGQDVALRCDPISGHVSLFWYQQALGQGPEFLTYFQNEAQLDKSGLPSDRFFAERPEGSVSTLKIQRTQQEDSAVYLCASSATGGEVGQYFGPGTRLTVT.